The 16 T cell receptor beta chains below were found in one sample sequenced in a study of T-cell reconstitution after alpha-beta-depleted transplantation in children. Unique molecular identifiers were incorporated into the prepared TCRbeta library. Via MiXCR, TCRdb re-called the PCR reads, giving one row per CDR3 protein. The table has 6,400 or so distinct CDR3 sequences, around 16% seen once. Material: PBMCs, obtained before TCRalphabeta/CD19-depleted stem cell transplant. The receptor source for this set is a boy younger than 10 with acute lymphoblastic leukemia, due to receive a stem cell transplant.

DNA of the CDR3: TGTGCCAGCAGACCACGGACAGGGGGCGGCTACGGCTACACCTTC. This gives the protein CASRPRTGGGYGYTF. The genes are TRBV2 and TRBJ1-2; 11 nucleotides align to TRBD1. The ends lost 6 bases at V and 8 bases at J; junction bases unmatched: 11. The CDR3 loop spans 15 amino acids. CDR1 and CDR2 (germline): SNHLY, FYNNEI.

This clonotype was observed at least ten times. This chain connects TRBV12-3 or TRBV12-4 to TRBJ1-4; D not resolved. The CDR3 consists of 13 residues. V was cut by 6 bases and J by 10 bases, with 15 bases left in between. For the CDR3, the DNA is TGTGCCAGCAGGACGGACGGATCCGGAAAACTGTTTTTT. Its translation is CASRTDGSGKLFF.

This clonotype was found many times. The J gene is TRBJ2-7, the V gene TRBV2, with 8 bases lining up with TRBD1. CDR3 length: 14 residues. V lost 6 bases and J lost 4; bases outside the gene matches: 8. Germline loops: CDR1 SNHLY, CDR2 FYNNEI. The CDR3 sequence is CASSTGTGYYEQYF. Written as DNA, the CDR3 is TGTGCCAGCAGCACCGGGACAGGATATTACGAGCAGTACTTC.

J is TRBJ1-5 and V is TRBV6-1; no firm D call. Trimming took 7 bases from V and 0 from J, leaving 7 bases between them. The CDR3 is 13 residues long. CDR1 is MNHNS, CDR2 SASEGT, per germline. Here the CDR3 DNA reads TGTGCCAGCACTAGTTTTAGCAATCAGCCCCAGCATTTT. Its translation: CASTSFSNQPQHF.

Sample share makes this clonotype medium-sized. The CDR3 sequence is CASSQEGGATDTQYF. In DNA form, the CDR3 reads TGTGCCAGCAGCCAAGAGGGGGGGGCCACAGATACGCAGTATTTT. The chain links TRBV4-2 to TRBJ2-3; TRBD2 might be the D (7 bases). The V and J ends lost 0 bases and 2 bases respectively, with 9 bases between them. CDR3 length: 15 residues. Germline loops: CDR1 LGHNA, CDR2 YNFKEQ.

This clonotype came up many times. This chain joins TRBV6-5 and TRBJ1-2, with no clear D. With 0 bases removed from V and 4 bases from J, the gap between germline ends came to 12 bases. The germline V gene has CDR1 MNHEY and CDR2 SVGAGI. The CDR3 is 15 residues long. The CDR3 here is CASSYSPQDPYGYTF. CDR3 nucleotide sequence: TGTGCCAGCAGTTACTCCCCCCAGGACCCCTATGGCTACACCTTC.

In this sample, this clonotype turned up many times. The genes are TRBV18 and TRBJ1-5, with unresolved D. The germline V gene has CDR1 KGHSH and CDR2 LQKENI. The V end was cut by 3 bases, the J end by 3 bases, with 9 bases between. This CDR3 region has 14 residues. The CDR3 loop is CASSPMRVNQPQHF. The DNA of the CDR3 is TGTGCCAGCTCACCGATGCGGGTCAATCAGCCCCAGCATTTT.

This clonotype is labeled as medium-sized. V is TRBV28 and J is TRBJ2-7; the D gene could be TRBD1 or TRBD2 (5 bases each). Germline CDR1 MDHEN, CDR2 SYDVKM. Trimming removed 4 bases at V and 6 bases at J, with 10 bases between. The CDR3 sequence is 12 residues long. CDR3 sequence reads: CASSSGATEQYF. The CDR3 DNA is TGTGCCAGCAGTTCCGGGGCAACCGAGCAGTACTTC.

This clonotype was seen a handful of times. V usage is TRBV5-4 and J usage is TRBJ2-3; 11 bases match TRBD2. The CDR3 length is 16 residues. V was clipped by 8 bases and J by 3 bases; unmatched bases: 11. CDR1 SGHNT and CDR2 YYREEE come from the germline V gene (reference sequence). The CDR3 nucleotides read TGTGCCAGGAGTCCCGGACTAGCGGGTGGAACAGATACGCAGTATTTT. It encodes CARSPGLAGGTDTQYF.

V usage is TRBV19 and J usage is TRBJ2-5; possibly TRBD1 for D (6 bases). Germline CDR1 is LNHDA and CDR2 is SQIVND (reference sequence). V was trimmed by 9 bases and J by 1 base, leaving 15 bases between them. The CDR3 contains 14 residues. For the CDR3, the DNA is TGTGCCAGCCACGAACAGGGTGGCCAAGAGACCCAGTACTTC. It specifies CASHEQGGQETQYF.

This clonotype was seen repeatedly, ten times or more. This chain connects TRBV7-2 to TRBJ2-7; 7 bases fit TRBD2. The CDR3 consists of 15 residues. Unmatched junction bases numbered 3, after V lost 1 base and J lost 0 bases. Germline CDR1 SGHTA, CDR2 FQGNSA. CDR3 in DNA: TGTGCCAGCAGCTTAGTGGGCGGGAGCTCCTACGAGCAGTACTTC. This sequence encodes CASSLVGGSSYEQYF.

On this clonotype itself: One end of the junction varies from germline; a read error may be responsible. V gene TRBV3-1 combines with J gene TRBJ2-1; 11 nucleotides line up with TRBD1. The V gene's germline CDR1 is LGHDT and CDR2 YNNKEL (reference sequence). This CDR3 comprises 16 residues. CDR3 region: CASSQGDRGLYNEQFF. The CDR3 coding sequence is TGTGCCAGCAGTCAAGGGGACAGGGGGTTATACAATGAGCAGTTCTTC.

This clonotype was detected ten times or more. The chain combines TRBV6-1 with TRBJ2-7; 7 bases map to TRBD1. V dropped 6 bases and J dropped 2; count of bases not matched to a gene: 4. CDR1 and CDR2 (germline): MNHNS, SASEGT. The CDR3 extends over 13 amino acids. CDR3 loop: CASRGTDAYEQYF. The CDR3 DNA is TGTGCCAGCAGGGGGACAGATGCCTACGAGCAGTACTTC.

This clonotype was counted ten times or more. The J gene is TRBJ2-1, the V gene TRBV9; 7 bases line up with TRBD1. Germline V gene data show CDR1 as SGDLS and CDR2 as YYNGEE. Trimming took 0 bases from V and 1 from J; bases not matched to a gene: 10. The CDR3 sequence is 18 residues long. The CDR3 here is CASSVARGVRGSYNEQFF. The CDR3 DNA sequence: TGTGCCAGCAGCGTAGCACGAGGTGTCAGGGGGTCCTACAATGAGCAGTTCTTC.

This clonotype was seen ten or more times. The chain is built from TRBV28 and TRBJ1-4; D gene uncertain. The CDR3 loop spans 12 amino acids. The V end lost 8 bases, the J end lost 5 bases, and 9 bases lay between the germline ends. Germline-derived CDR1 and CDR2 are MDHEN and SYDVKM. In nucleotides, the CDR3 is TGTGCCAGCCGGACGGCGAATGAAAAACTGTTTTTT. This codes for CASRTANEKLFF.

This clonotype is termed medium-sized. V and J are TRBV5-1 and TRBJ1-4; 12 bases line up with TRBD1. V was pared by 0 bases and J by 11 bases, with 8 bases of the junction left unmatched. The CDR3 totals 16 residues. Germline assignment: CDR1 SGHRS and CDR2 YFSETQ. The CDR3 bases are TGCGCCAGCAGCTTGGGATATGGGACAGGGGGCTACAAACTGTTTTTT. Translated, it gives CASSLGYGTGGYKLFF.